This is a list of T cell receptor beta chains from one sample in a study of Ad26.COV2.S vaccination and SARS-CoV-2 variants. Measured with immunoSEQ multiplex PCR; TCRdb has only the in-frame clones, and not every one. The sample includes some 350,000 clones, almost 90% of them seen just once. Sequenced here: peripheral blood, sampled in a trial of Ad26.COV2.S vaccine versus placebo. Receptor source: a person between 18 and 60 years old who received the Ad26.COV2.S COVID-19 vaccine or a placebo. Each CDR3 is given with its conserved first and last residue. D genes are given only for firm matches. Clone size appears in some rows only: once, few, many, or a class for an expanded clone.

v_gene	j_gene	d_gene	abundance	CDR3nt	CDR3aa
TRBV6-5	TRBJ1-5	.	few	TGTGCCAGCAGTTACTCGGTGGCAGGCCATCAGCCCCAGCATTTT	CASSYSVAGHQPQHF
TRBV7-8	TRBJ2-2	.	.	TGTGGGGCGGGGTCCAACACCGGGGAGCTGTTTTTT	CGAGSNTGELFF
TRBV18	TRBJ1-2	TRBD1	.	TGTGCCAGCTCACTCGCGCAAACAGGGGGACCCCACTATGGCTACACCTTC	CASSLAQTGGPHYGYTF
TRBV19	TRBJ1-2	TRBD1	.	TGTGCCAGTAGTATAGGACAGGGATCGAACTATGGCTACACCTTC	CASSIGQGSNYGYTF
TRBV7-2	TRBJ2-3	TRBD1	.	TGTGCCAGCAGCCCCGGGACAGGGCAAGATACGCAGTATTTT	CASSPGTGQDTQYF
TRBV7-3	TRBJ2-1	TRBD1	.	TGTGCCAGCAGCCCCGGACAGGTTTCCTACAATGAGCAGTTCTTC	CASSPGQVSYNEQFF
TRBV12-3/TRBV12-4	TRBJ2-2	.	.	TGTGCCAGCAGTTTTCCCGGGGAGCTGTTTTTT	CASSFPGELFF
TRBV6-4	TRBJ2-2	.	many	TGTGCCAGCAGTGAGGAAGCGGTTTCTTTCACCGGGGAGCTGTTTTTT	CASSEEAVSFTGELFF
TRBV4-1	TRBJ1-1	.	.	TGCGCCAGCAGCCATTTTCCGCAGGGGCCCTACACTGAAGCTTTCTTT	CASSHFPQGPYTEAFF
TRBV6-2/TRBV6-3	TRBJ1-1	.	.	TGTGCCAGCAGTTACTCAGAGCAGACGGAAGCTTTCTTT	CASSYSEQTEAFF
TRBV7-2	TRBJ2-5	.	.	TGTGCCAGCAGCTTATTCGGAGGCTCCGAGACCCAGTACTTC	CASSLFGGSETQYF
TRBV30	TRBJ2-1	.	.	TGTGCCTGGAGTATTGGGCGACAAAAGTTCTTC	CAWSIGRQKFF
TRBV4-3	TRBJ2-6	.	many	TGCGCCAGCAGCCAAGAGGTGATGGGCTCTGGGGCCAACGTCCTGACTTTC	CASSQEVMGSGANVLTF
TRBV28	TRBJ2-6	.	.	TGTGCCAGCAGTTCCACCCTACTCAGGGGAAAGGGTTCCAACGTCCTGACTTTC	CASSSTLLRGKGSNVLTF
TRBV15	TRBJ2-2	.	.	TGTGCCACCGTAAAGGCCGGGGAGCTGTTTTTT	CATVKAGELFF
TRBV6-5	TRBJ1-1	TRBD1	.	TGTGCCAGCAGTTACGAGGGGGCAGGGTCGACTGAAGCTTTCTTT	CASSYEGAGSTEAFF
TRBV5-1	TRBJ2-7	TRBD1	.	TGCGCCAGCAGCTATGGACAGGGCTACGAGCAGTACTTC	CASSYGQGYEQYF
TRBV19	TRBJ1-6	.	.	TGTGCCAGTAGTCCCGTGCAGGGAAGAGTTTGGGGATCACCCCTCCACTTT	CASSPVQGRVWGSPLHF
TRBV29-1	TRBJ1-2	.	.	TGCAGCGTTGAAGGCCGGGAACTCTATGGCTACACCTTC	CSVEGRELYGYTF
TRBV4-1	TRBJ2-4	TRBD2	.	TGCGCCAGCAGCCCCGGACTAGCGGGGGGACTAGCCAAAAACATTCAGTACTTC	CASSPGLAGGLAKNIQYF